This T cell receptor beta chain was recorded in a study of cytomegalovirus exposure and HLA in healthy donors. Study findings and constraints: First-cohort TCR clusters were later found to tend to co-occur in the 90 to 150 validation repertoires.

Profiling relied on immunoSEQ multiplex PCR, and the TCRdb table lists in-frame clones only, not all of them. This sample has about 150,000 clones, with about 95% found just once. V was cut by 1 base and J by 6 bases, with 12 bases left in between. This CDR3 comprises 14 residues. CDR1 and CDR2 (germline): SGHAT, FQDESV (reference sequence). About this clone: What it recognizes is unknown.

The specimen sequenced was PBMCs. This chain connects TRBV11-1 to TRBJ1-1; D gene uncertain. This sequence was found in a man between 18 and 29 years old in good health and CMV-seropositive. The CDR3 nucleotides are TGTGCCAGCAGCTTAGTTCGGAGGCCTCCTGAAGCTTTCTTT. Translating gives CASSLVRRPPEAFF.